These T cell receptor beta chains were read from a single sample in a study of cytotoxic CD8 clonotypes in ibrutinib-treated CLL. Using immunoSEQ multiplex PCR, the repertoire was profiled, and TCRdb retains in-frame clones only, with some absent. The sample has 100,000 to 150,000 clones; approximately 85% are singletons. Sample: PBMCs, taken after 24 months of ibrutinib treatment. These receptors all stem from a human donor with chronic lymphocytic leukemia. Both conserved end residues are part of each CDR3. The D gene is left open where the match is weak. Expanded clones are given a class, and other clones once, few, many or no size at all.

v_call: TRBV9; clone_size: once; j_call: TRBJ2-3; d_call: .; cdr3_aa: CASSVDQLTDTQYF; cdr3_nt: TGTGCCAGCAGCGTTGACCAACTCACAGATACGCAGTATTTT
v_call: TRBV25-1; clone_size: .; j_call: TRBJ1-1; d_call: .; cdr3_aa: CASSENRANTEAFF; cdr3_nt: TGTGCCAGCAGTGAAAACAGGGCAAACACTGAAGCTTTCTTT
v_call: TRBV5-4; clone_size: once; j_call: TRBJ2-2; d_call: .; cdr3_aa: CASSLTGAAGELFF; cdr3_nt: TGTGCCAGCAGCTTGACTGGGGCCGCCGGGGAGCTGTTTTTT
v_call: TRBV28; clone_size: .; j_call: TRBJ1-1; d_call: .; cdr3_aa: CASSLFREAFF; cdr3_nt: TGTGCCAGCAGTTTATTTCGTGAAGCTTTCTTT
v_call: TRBV30; clone_size: .; j_call: TRBJ1-1; d_call: .; cdr3_aa: CAWSGLAEAFF; cdr3_nt: TGTGCCTGGTCAGGGTTAGCTGAAGCTTTCTTT
v_call: TRBV6-5; clone_size: .; j_call: TRBJ1-5; d_call: .; cdr3_aa: CASRQGGTNQPQHF; cdr3_nt: TGTGCCAGCCGGCAGGGAGGAACCAATCAGCCCCAGCATTTT
v_call: TRBV11-3; clone_size: .; j_call: TRBJ2-3; d_call: TRBD2; cdr3_aa: CASSSRLADTQYF; cdr3_nt: TGTGCCAGCAGCTCCCGACTAGCGGATACGCAGTATTTT
v_call: TRBV4-1; clone_size: many; j_call: TRBJ2-2; d_call: .; cdr3_aa: CASSQDILRTGELFF; cdr3_nt: TGCGCCAGCAGCCAAGATATCCTGCGCACCGGGGAGCTGTTTTTT
v_call: TRBV19; clone_size: .; j_call: TRBJ2-5; d_call: TRBD2; cdr3_aa: CASGRGFSGTWETQYF; cdr3_nt: TGTGCCAGCGGTAGGGGCTTCAGCGGGACGTGGGAGACCCAGTACTTC
v_call: TRBV14; clone_size: few; j_call: TRBJ1-1; d_call: .; cdr3_aa: CASSQAPSGTTEAFF; cdr3_nt: TGTGCCAGCAGCCAAGCCCCTTCGGGAACAACTGAAGCTTTCTTT
v_call: TRBV20-1; clone_size: .; j_call: TRBJ2-7; d_call: .; cdr3_aa: CSASSEQYF; cdr3_nt: TGCAGTGCTAGTTCCGAGCAGTACTTC
v_call: TRBV5-1; clone_size: medium-sized; j_call: TRBJ2-5; d_call: TRBD2; cdr3_aa: CASSLSGGNQETQYF; cdr3_nt: TGCGCCAGCAGCTTAAGCGGGGGGAACCAAGAGACCCAGTACTTC
v_call: TRBV19; clone_size: many; j_call: TRBJ2-2; d_call: .; cdr3_aa: CASSLSYTGELFF; cdr3_nt: TGTGCCAGTAGTCTGTCCTATACCGGGGAGCTGTTTTTT
v_call: TRBV5-1; clone_size: .; j_call: TRBJ1-2; d_call: .; cdr3_aa: CASSLVGQSYGYTF; cdr3_nt: TGCGCCAGCAGCTTGGTAGGTCAGAGCTATGGCTACACCTTC
v_call: TRBV6-1; clone_size: once; j_call: TRBJ2-4; d_call: TRBD2; cdr3_aa: CASSDTRGVFIQYF; cdr3_nt: TGTGCCAGCAGTGATACCCGGGGGGTTTTTATTCAGTACTTC
v_call: TRBV30; clone_size: once; j_call: TRBJ1-2; d_call: TRBD1; cdr3_aa: CAWSLALRGGYTF; cdr3_nt: TGTGCCTGGAGTCTTGCGCTCAGGGGGGGCTACACCTTC
v_call: TRBV30; clone_size: .; j_call: TRBJ1-4; d_call: .; cdr3_aa: CAQAAPNEKLFF; cdr3_nt: TGTGCCCAGGCAGCCCCTAATGAAAAACTGTTTTTT
v_call: TRBV29-1; clone_size: .; j_call: TRBJ2-7; d_call: .; cdr3_aa: CSVEDRRGVSLSSYEQYF; cdr3_nt: TGCAGCGTTGAAGACAGGCGCGGGGTCAGCTTAAGCTCCTACGAGCAGTACTTC
v_call: TRBV5-5; clone_size: .; j_call: TRBJ1-5; d_call: .; cdr3_aa: CASSLGLSNQPQHF; cdr3_nt: TGTGCCAGCAGCTTGGGACTGAGCAATCAGCCCCAGCATTTT
v_call: TRBV7-2; clone_size: .; j_call: TRBJ1-5; d_call: .; cdr3_aa: CASSLYTSNQPQHF; cdr3_nt: TGTGCCAGCAGCTTATACACCAGCAATCAGCCCCAGCATTTT
v_call: TRBV6-1; clone_size: once; j_call: TRBJ2-1; d_call: .; cdr3_aa: CASIQLVPKYNEQFF; cdr3_nt: TGTGCCAGCATCCAACTAGTCCCGAAGTACAATGAGCAGTTCTTC
v_call: TRBV28; clone_size: .; j_call: TRBJ1-5; d_call: .; cdr3_aa: CASSLGQGIKPQHF; cdr3_nt: TGTGCCAGCAGTTTGGGCCAAGGTATCAAGCCCCAGCATTTT
v_call: TRBV12-5; clone_size: once; j_call: TRBJ1-2; d_call: TRBD1; cdr3_aa: CASGSLGGSNYGYTF; cdr3_nt: TGTGCTAGTGGTTCCTTAGGGGGCAGCAACTATGGCTACACCTTC
v_call: TRBV9; clone_size: .; j_call: TRBJ1-2; d_call: TRBD1; cdr3_aa: CASSSGTGGVGSGGYTF; cdr3_nt: TGTGCCAGCAGCTCCGGGACAGGGGGGGTAGGATCGGGTGGCTACACCTTC
v_call: TRBV5-6; clone_size: once; j_call: TRBJ2-5; d_call: .; cdr3_aa: CASSLAVGETQYF; cdr3_nt: TGTGCCAGCAGCTTGGCGGTGGGAGAGACCCAGTACTTC
v_call: TRBV7-2; clone_size: .; j_call: TRBJ1-2; d_call: .; cdr3_aa: CASSLAARGGGYTF; cdr3_nt: TGTGCCAGCAGCTTAGCCGCCAGGGGTGGGGGCTACACCTTC
v_call: TRBV19; clone_size: .; j_call: TRBJ2-3; d_call: TRBD1; cdr3_aa: CASSIGGQVTDTQYF; cdr3_nt: TGTGCCAGTAGTATTGGGGGACAGGTAACAGATACGCAGTATTTT
v_call: TRBV7-9; clone_size: .; j_call: TRBJ2-1; d_call: TRBD2; cdr3_aa: CASSLVSSGAYNEQFF; cdr3_nt: TGTGCCAGCAGCTTAGTCTCTAGCGGGGCCTACAATGAGCAGTTCTTC
v_call: TRBV28; clone_size: few; j_call: TRBJ2-1; d_call: TRBD2; cdr3_aa: CASRLLYGRDASSFYNEREQFF; cdr3_nt: TGTGCCAGCAGACTTCTATACGGGAGGGATGCTAGCAGTTTCTACAATGAGCGTGAGCAGTTCTTC
v_call: TRBV5-1; clone_size: once; j_call: TRBJ1-2; d_call: .; cdr3_aa: CASRADNYGYTF; cdr3_nt: TGCGCCAGCAGGGCCGATAACTATGGCTACACCTTC
v_call: TRBV11-2; clone_size: .; j_call: TRBJ1-5; d_call: .; cdr3_aa: CASSLSGYESNQPQHF; cdr3_nt: TGTGCCAGCAGCTTATCTGGGTACGAAAGCAATCAGCCCCAGCATTTT
v_call: TRBV2; clone_size: .; j_call: TRBJ1-2; d_call: .; cdr3_aa: CASSEERARVRGYTF; cdr3_nt: TGTGCCAGCAGTGAAGAGAGGGCGAGGGTTCGTGGCTACACCTTC
v_call: TRBV28; clone_size: .; j_call: TRBJ1-5; d_call: .; cdr3_aa: CASSSYWTSAGPQHF; cdr3_nt: TGTGCCAGCAGTTCGTACTGGACTTCAGCTGGGCCCCAGCATTTT
v_call: TRBV2; clone_size: .; j_call: TRBJ1-5; d_call: TRBD1; cdr3_aa: CASRRDRGGAQPQHF; cdr3_nt: TGTGCCAGCAGGAGAGACAGGGGAGGCGCTCAGCCCCAGCATTTT
v_call: TRBV19; clone_size: .; j_call: TRBJ1-2; d_call: .; cdr3_aa: CASSIERRGHGYTF; cdr3_nt: TGTGCCAGTAGTATAGAGAGGAGAGGGCACGGCTACACCTTC
v_call: TRBV7-3; clone_size: .; j_call: TRBJ2-6; d_call: .; cdr3_aa: CASSPQGTAGANVLTF; cdr3_nt: TGTGCCAGCAGCCCCCAGGGTACGGCTGGGGCCAACGTCCTGACTTTC
v_call: TRBV7-7; clone_size: .; j_call: TRBJ2-3; d_call: .; cdr3_aa: CASSLGSGPADTQYF; cdr3_nt: TGTGCCAGCAGCCTAGGATCGGGGCCGGCAGATACGCAGTATTTT
v_call: TRBV2; clone_size: .; j_call: TRBJ1-4; d_call: TRBD1; cdr3_aa: CASSEAGQGLGEKLFF; cdr3_nt: TGTGCCAGCAGTGAAGCGGGACAGGGGCTCGGTGAAAAACTGTTTTTT
v_call: TRBV7-3; clone_size: .; j_call: TRBJ2-6; d_call: .; cdr3_aa: CASSLTGGTWMANVLTF; cdr3_nt: TGTGCCAGCAGCTTAACAGGCGGAACTTGGATGGCCAACGTCCTGACTTTC
v_call: TRBV6-1; clone_size: .; j_call: TRBJ2-3; d_call: .; cdr3_aa: CASRVTSTDTQYF; cdr3_nt: TGTGCCAGTAGGGTTACTAGCACAGATACGCAGTATTTT
v_call: TRBV7-9; clone_size: few; j_call: TRBJ1-2; d_call: .; cdr3_aa: CASSLGRKGNGYTF; cdr3_nt: TGTGCCAGCAGCTTAGGAAGGAAAGGGAATGGCTACACCTTC
v_call: TRBV6-1; clone_size: .; j_call: TRBJ2-2; d_call: .; cdr3_aa: CASGRIPGELFF; cdr3_nt: TGTGCCAGCGGTAGGATACCCGGGGAGCTGTTTTTT
v_call: TRBV9; clone_size: many; j_call: TRBJ2-7; d_call: TRBD2; cdr3_aa: CASSVPSGTTILYEQYF; cdr3_nt: TGTGCCAGCAGCGTTCCTAGCGGGACGACAATATTATACGAGCAGTACTTC
v_call: TRBV29-1; clone_size: many; j_call: TRBJ2-7; d_call: .; cdr3_aa: CSVGGGREQYF; cdr3_nt: TGCAGCGTTGGAGGGGGGCGTGAGCAGTACTTC
v_call: TRBV4-3; clone_size: .; j_call: TRBJ2-1; d_call: TRBD1; cdr3_aa: CASSHRQGIDEQFF; cdr3_nt: TGCGCCAGCAGCCACCGACAGGGGATCGATGAGCAGTTCTTC
v_call: TRBV28; clone_size: .; j_call: TRBJ1-2; d_call: TRBD1; cdr3_aa: CASSPTGATYGGYTF; cdr3_nt: TGTGCCAGCAGCCCCACAGGGGCGACCTACGGGGGCTACACCTTC
v_call: TRBV10-3; clone_size: once; j_call: TRBJ2-5; d_call: .; cdr3_aa: CAISESVETQYF; cdr3_nt: TGTGCCATCAGTGAGTCGGTCGAGACCCAGTACTTC
v_call: TRBV5-8; clone_size: .; j_call: TRBJ1-5; d_call: TRBD1; cdr3_aa: CASSVGTGGAGQPQHF; cdr3_nt: TGTGCCAGCAGCGTGGGTACAGGGGGCGCCGGACAGCCCCAGCATTTT
v_call: TRBV5-4; clone_size: .; j_call: TRBJ2-7; d_call: TRBD2; cdr3_aa: CASSLVAGGFYEQYF; cdr3_nt: TGTGCCAGCAGCTTGGTGGCGGGGGGTTTTTACGAGCAGTACTTC
v_call: TRBV5-1; clone_size: .; j_call: TRBJ1-1; d_call: .; cdr3_aa: CASSWGKAEAFF; cdr3_nt: TGCGCCAGCAGCTGGGGTAAGGCTGAAGCTTTCTTT
v_call: TRBV10-3; clone_size: .; j_call: TRBJ2-2; d_call: .; cdr3_aa: CAISEMVTGELFF; cdr3_nt: TGTGCCATCAGTGAAATGGTGACCGGGGAGCTGTTTTTT
v_call: TRBV6-4; clone_size: .; j_call: TRBJ1-5; d_call: .; cdr3_aa: CARAGGENQPQHF; cdr3_nt: TGTGCCAGGGCGGGAGGGGAAAATCAGCCCCAGCATTTT
v_call: TRBV4-2; clone_size: .; j_call: TRBJ2-7; d_call: TRBD2; cdr3_aa: CASSQSRGGAGAHEQYF; cdr3_nt: TGTGCCAGCAGCCAATCCCGCGGGGGGGCAGGGGCACACGAGCAGTACTTC
v_call: TRBV28; clone_size: .; j_call: TRBJ2-2; d_call: .; cdr3_aa: CASSSPTGNTGELFF; cdr3_nt: TGTGCCAGCAGTTCCCCGACAGGGAACACCGGGGAGCTGTTTTTT